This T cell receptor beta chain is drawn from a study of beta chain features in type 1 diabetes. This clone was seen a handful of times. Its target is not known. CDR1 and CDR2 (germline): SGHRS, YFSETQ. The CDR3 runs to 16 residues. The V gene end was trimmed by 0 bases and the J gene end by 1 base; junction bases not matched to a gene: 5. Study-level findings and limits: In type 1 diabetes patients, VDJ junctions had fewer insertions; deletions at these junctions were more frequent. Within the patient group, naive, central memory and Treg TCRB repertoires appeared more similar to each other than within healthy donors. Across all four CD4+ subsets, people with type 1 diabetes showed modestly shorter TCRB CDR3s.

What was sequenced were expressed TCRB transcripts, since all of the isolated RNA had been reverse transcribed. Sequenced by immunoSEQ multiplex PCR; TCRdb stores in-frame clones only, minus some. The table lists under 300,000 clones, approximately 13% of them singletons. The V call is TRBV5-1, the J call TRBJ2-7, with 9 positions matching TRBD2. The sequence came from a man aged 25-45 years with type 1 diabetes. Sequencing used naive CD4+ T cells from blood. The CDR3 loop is CASSLAGTSRSYEQYF. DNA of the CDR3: TGCGCCAGCAGCTTGGCGGGGACTAGCCGATCCTACGAGCAGTACTTC.